A single sample is the source of the 24 T cell receptor beta chains below, sequenced in a study of OX40 agonist ivuxolimab in advanced cancers. Assay: immunoSEQ multiplex PCR; the TCRdb copy retains only in-frame clones and omits some. This table holds about 62,000 clones, 60% to 85% found once. Sequences were derived from CD4+ or CD8+ T cells sorted from blood, sampled in a trial of the OX40 agonist ivuxolimab. These receptors all stem from an adult with an advanced solid tumor such as melanoma, head and neck, liver or kidney cancer.

V usage is TRBV7-9 and J usage is TRBJ2-5; 7 bases map to TRBD1. Trimming at V came to 5 bases and at J to 5 bases, leaving 8 bases not matched to a gene. The germline CDR1 and CDR2 sequences are SEHNR and FQNEAQ (reference sequence). This CDR3 has 14 residues. The CDR3 DNA follows: TGTGCCAGCAGCCTGACAGGGTCCTCGGAGACCCAGTACTTC. Translating gives CASSLTGSSETQYF.

Points on this clone: A read error may be the cause here, since a much bigger clone is one base away. The rearrangement joins TRBV25-1 to TRBJ1-5; 11 nucleotides align to TRBD1. The V gene's germline CDR1 is MGHDK and CDR2 SYGVNS. V lost 6 bases, J lost 5 bases, and 0 bases stayed unmatched. This CDR3 has 13 amino acids. DNA of the CDR3: TGTGCCAGCAGGGGACAGGGGGATCAGCCCCAGCATTTT. Its protein is CASRGQGDQPQHF.

The chain recombines TRBV5-1 with TRBJ1-4; D unclear. The CDR3 is 14 residues long. The V end lost 2 bases, the J end lost 8 bases, and 13 bases lay between the germline ends. CDR1 SGHRS and CDR2 YFSETQ come from the germline V gene. CDR3 sequence: CASSFDWIGEKLFF. For the CDR3, the DNA is TGCGCCAGCAGCTTCGACTGGATAGGGGAAAAACTGTTTTTT.

This clone appeared once. The chain uses TRBV10-3 and TRBJ1-1; TRBD1 is a possible D gene (5 bases). V lost 10 bases and J 0 bases, leaving 12 bases between the germline ends. Germline lookup yields CDR1 ENHRY and CDR2 SYGVKD. This CDR3 spans 13 amino acids. The CDR3 is CATQGRLNTEAFF. CDR3 DNA sequence: TGTGCCACTCAGGGCCGACTGAACACTGAAGCTTTCTTT.

The V gene is TRBV4-1, the J gene TRBJ1-5, with D uncertain. The germline V gene has CDR1 MGHRA and CDR2 YSYEKL. The CDR3 runs 15 residues. V was cut by 0 bases and J by 0 bases, with 6 bases left in between. CDR3 coding DNA: TGCGCCAGCAGCCAAGAATATTATAGCAATCAGCCCCAGCATTTT. Its translation is CASSQEYYSNQPQHF.

The rearrangement links TRBV30 to TRBJ2-7; D uncertain. This CDR3 has 11 residues. Trimming pared 1 base from V and 4 bases from J, leaving 5 bases between. Germline assignment: CDR1 GTSNPN and CDR2 SVGIG (reference sequence). The CDR3: CAWSAYYEQYF. CDR3 coding DNA: TGTGCCTGGAGTGCCTATTACGAGCAGTACTTC.

The chain joins TRBV27 to TRBJ1-1; D possibly corresponds to TRBD1 (6 bases). Trimming cost V 5 bases and J 9 bases, with 13 bases left between them. The germline V gene encodes CDR1 MNHEY and CDR2 SMNVEV (reference sequence). CDR3 size: 12 residues. CDR3: CASSKNRAQAFF. In DNA form, the CDR3 reads TGTGCCAGCAGTAAAAACAGGGCTCAAGCTTTCTTT.

The chain links TRBV10-3 to TRBJ2-5; D may be TRBD2 (5 bases). Germline loops: CDR1 ENHRY, CDR2 SYGVKD. V shed 0 bases and J shed 4 bases, with 12 bases lying between them. The CDR3 runs to 15 residues. CDR3 protein: CAISESPGFIETQYF. In nucleotides, the CDR3 is TGTGCCATCAGTGAGTCTCCGGGATTTATAGAGACCCAGTACTTC.

The chain's CDR3 is CASSFVGGNQPQHF. The CDR3 DNA reads TGTGCCAGCAGTTTTGTAGGGGGCAATCAGCCCCAGCATTTT. The J gene is TRBJ1-5, the V gene TRBV27; possibly TRBD1 for D (5 bases). Germline CDR1 reads MNHEY; CDR2 reads SMNVEV (reference sequence). Trimming removed 3 bases at V and 2 bases at J, with 8 bases between. The CDR3 totals 14 residues.

The rearrangement joins TRBV2 to TRBJ1-2; a weak D match, TRBD1 (5 bases). Looked up from germline, CDR1 is SNHLY and CDR2 is FYNNEI. This CDR3 has 17 amino acids. The V end lost 4 bases, the J end lost 3 bases, and 21 bases lay between the germline ends. CDR3 loop: CASSGVSLGEKDYGYTF. In DNA, the CDR3 is TGTGCCAGCAGTGGTGTCTCTCTAGGGGAGAAAGACTATGGCTACACCTTC.

V usage is TRBV2 and J usage is TRBJ2-7, with D tentatively TRBD1 or TRBD2 (5 bases each). V was cut by 4 bases and J by 7 bases, with 29 bases left in between. The CDR3 totals 18 residues. Germline V lookup: CDR1 SNHLY, CDR2 FYNNEI. CDR3 sequence: CASSGDGERVNYLREQYF. The CDR3 DNA sequence: TGTGCCAGCAGTGGGGACGGAGAACGCGTTAACTATTTGAGGGAGCAGTACTTC.

The V and J genes are TRBV2 and TRBJ2-1, with 8 bases fitting TRBD1. V was clipped by 9 bases and J by 5 bases; unmatched bases: 6. This CDR3 has 13 amino acids. Germline loops: CDR1 SNHLY, CDR2 FYNNEI. The CDR3 DNA follows: TGTGCCAGTCAGGGGGCGCAGGACAATGAGCAGTTCTTC. Its translation is CASQGAQDNEQFF.

This clone was recorded a few times. Germline and junction disagree at one end, which may indicate a read error. The chain has TRBV7-7 and TRBJ2-1, with D unclear. Looked up from germline, CDR1 is SSHAT and CDR2 is FNYEAQ (reference sequence). This CDR3 spans 15 amino acids. The CDR3 loop reads CASSPAPGSYNEQFF. The CDR3 nucleotides are TGTGCTAGCAGCCCCGCCCCGGGTAGTTACAATGAGCAGTTCTTC.

The chain employs TRBV18 and TRBJ1-4; D gene uncertain. From germline, CDR1 is KGHSH and CDR2 LQKENI. This CDR3 is 15 amino acids long. Trimming left V 3 bases short and J 4 bases short, with 12 bases between. CDR3 region: CASSPTLGSNEKLFF. As DNA, the CDR3 is TGTGCCAGCTCACCTACCTTGGGAAGTAATGAAAAACTGTTTTTT.

The chain uses TRBV5-1 and TRBJ2-2; D not certain. CDR1 SGHRS and CDR2 YFSETQ come from the germline V gene. V lost 0 bases, J lost 5 bases, and 2 bases lay in between. CDR3 length: 12 residues. The CDR3 DNA is TGCGCCAGCAGCTTGGATACCGGGGAGCTGTTTTTT. Translation: CASSLDTGELFF.

V gene TRBV28 combines with J gene TRBJ2-7; no reliable D call. This CDR3 region has 11 residues. V lost 6 bases, J lost 5 bases, and 8 bases lay in between. Germline CDR1 is MDHEN and CDR2 is SYDVKM. CDR3 coding DNA: TGTGCCAGCAGCTATATAAACGAGCAGTACTTC. As protein: CASSYINEQYF.

In this sample, this clone turned up a few times. The chain combines TRBV4-3 with TRBJ2-7; weak D call: TRBD2 (6 bases). The CDR3 consists of 14 residues. With 3 bases removed from V and 0 bases from J, the gap between germline ends came to 9 bases. The germline V gene encodes CDR1 LGHNA and CDR2 YSLEER. CDR3 loop: CASSHAGSSYEQYF. CDR3 in DNA: TGCGCCAGCAGCCACGCGGGAAGCTCCTACGAGCAGTACTTC.

The genes are TRBV2 and TRBJ2-7, with 10 bases that match TRBD2. The CDR3 is 15 residues long. The ends lost 6 bases at V and 0 bases at J; junction bases unmatched: 5. The germline CDR1 and CDR2 sequences are SNHLY and FYNNEI. Here the CDR3 DNA reads TGTGCCAGCAGCCCTCGACTAGCGGGCTCCTACGAGCAGTACTTC. Protein sequence: CASSPRLAGSYEQYF.

The chain employs TRBV4-1 and TRBJ2-7; 9 bases map to TRBD1. The CDR3 spans 15 residues. CDR1 and CDR2 from the germline V gene are MGHRA and YSYEKL. Losses at the gene ends were 3 bases for V and 2 bases for J; bases not matched to a gene: 5. The CDR3 region has the DNA TGCGCCAGCAGCCATCCGGGACAGGGTACCTACGAGCAGTACTTC. Its translation: CASSHPGQGTYEQYF.

The chain combines TRBV7-3 with TRBJ2-3, with 9 positions matching TRBD2. CDR3 size: 16 residues. After removal of 0 bases from V and 4 bases from J, the junction contained 5 bases not matched to a gene. CDR1 is SGHTA, CDR2 FQGTGA, per germline. This CDR3 is CASSLTSGSRADTQYF. In DNA, the CDR3 is TGTGCCAGCAGCTTAACTAGCGGGAGTAGGGCAGATACGCAGTATTTT.

V is TRBV5-1 and J is TRBJ2-7; 7 bases are a match to TRBD1. V was clipped by 4 bases and J by 0 bases; unmatched bases: 7. The CDR3 loop spans 15 amino acids. Germline loops: CDR1 SGHRS, CDR2 YFSETQ. CDR3 coding DNA: TGCGCCAGCAGCGCTGACAGGGCTGGCTCCTACGAGCAGTACTTC. Translation gives CASSADRAGSYEQYF.

This clone was counted a few times. V and J are TRBV7-2 and TRBJ1-6; D not resolved. Trimming took off 7 bases at V and 12 bases at J, with 10 bases between the two ends. The CDR3 length is 11 residues. The V gene's germline CDR1 is SGHTA and CDR2 FQGNSA. CDR3 DNA sequence: TGTGCCAGCACCGCGTTGGGACCCCTCCACTTT. Encoded protein: CASTALGPLHF.

This clone was counted between two and nine times. V and J are TRBV2 and TRBJ1-5, with D perhaps matching TRBD1 (5 bases). V was shortened by 6 bases and J by 10 bases, with 19 bases between the two germline ends. The CDR3 is 14 residues long. CDR1 and CDR2 from the germline V gene are SNHLY and FYNNEI. CDR3 sequence reads: CASSPGNGAEPQHF. DNA of the CDR3: TGTGCCAGCAGCCCAGGGAATGGGGCGGAACCCCAGCATTTT.

V is TRBV9 and J is TRBJ2-3, with 8 bases aligning to TRBD2. The CDR3 has 17 amino acids. Germline lookup yields CDR1 SGDLS and CDR2 YYNGEE. Trimming took 4 bases from V and 6 from J; bases not matched to a gene: 16. The CDR3 sequence: CASSPTGSGGAVDTQYF. Written as DNA, the CDR3 is TGTGCCAGCAGCCCGACCGGGTCGGGGGGGGCCGTGGATACGCAGTATTTT.